These T cell receptor beta chains were read from a single sample in a study of STAT5B mutations in CD4+ large granular lymphocyte leukemia. The protocol was immunoSEQ multiplex PCR, while the TCRdb copy is restricted to in-frame clones and leaves out a portion. Here the sample spans under 40,000 clones, 70% to 85% being singletons. Material for sequencing was CD4+ T cells from blood buffy coats. The receptors come from a human donor in good health. Both conserved end residues are part of each CDR3. Each record gives: D gene, clone size, CDR3 length, J gene, V gene, CDR3 protein, CDR3 DNA. D genes are given only for firm matches. Clone size is shown for a subset of rows, as once, few, many or a class of expanded clone.

NA,NA,14,TRBJ1-2,TRBV5-8,CASSYATENYGYTF,TGTGCCAGCAGCTATGCGACGGAGAACTATGGCTACACCTTC
NA,few,16,TRBJ2-7,TRBV18,CASSPSPAVGTYEQYF,TGTGCCAGCTCACCATCGCCCGCGGTGGGAACCTACGAGCAGTACTTC
NA,medium-sized,14,TRBJ1-1,TRBV13,CASSPKRRDTEAFF,TGTGCCAGCAGCCCCAAACGGAGGGACACTGAAGCTTTCTTT
NA,NA,12,TRBJ2-2,TRBV9,CASSVETGELFF,TGTGCCAGCAGCGTAGAGACCGGGGAGCTGTTTTTT
TRBD1,few,13,TRBJ1-2,TRBV5-5,CASSMNRGVGYTF,TGTGCCAGCAGTATGAACAGGGGGGTTGGCTACACCTTC
TRBD2,NA,16,TRBJ2-7,TRBV6-4,CASSVWGTSPMWEQYF,TGTGCCAGCAGTGTTTGGGGGACTAGTCCCATGTGGGAGCAGTACTTC
TRBD1,once,14,TRBJ2-3,TRBV2,CASSGQGRTDTQYF,TGTGCCAGCAGTGGACAGGGAAGGACAGATACGCAGTATTTT
NA,NA,15,TRBJ1-6,TRBV28,CASSSSQGNNSPLHF,TGTGCCAGCAGTTCCTCCCAGGGGAATAATTCACCCCTCCACTTT
NA,NA,12,TRBJ2-7,TRBV27,CASSSDRGEQYF,TGTGCCAGCAGTTCCGATCGAGGGGAGCAGTACTTC
NA,NA,15,TRBJ2-7,TRBV23-1,CASGNEQGLPYEQYF,TGCGCCAGCGGCAACGAACAGGGTCTCCCTTACGAGCAGTACTTC
NA,once,13,TRBJ1-2,TRBV19,CASSIDSSYGYTF,TGTGCCAGTAGTATAGACAGCTCCTATGGCTACACCTTC
NA,NA,14,TRBJ2-2,TRBV27,CASRVAANTGELFF,TGTGCCAGCAGGGTAGCGGCGAACACCGGGGAGCTGTTTTTT
TRBD2,NA,17,TRBJ2-1,TRBV7-2,CASSLRGGFTINNEQFF,TGTGCCAGCAGCTTACGCGGGGGGTTTACTATCAACAATGAGCAGTTCTTC
NA,NA,15,TRBJ1-1,TRBV11-3,CASSLGQNVNTEAFF,TGTGCCAGCAGCTTAGGACAGAACGTGAACACTGAAGCTTTCTTT
TRBD2,few,15,TRBJ2-7,TRBV5-1,CASSLLTSGRREQYF,TGCGCCAGCAGCTTGTTGACTAGCGGGAGGAGGGAGCAGTACTTC
NA,NA,12,TRBJ2-3,TRBV11-3,CASSRVADTQYF,TGTGCCAGCAGCCGTGTTGCAGATACGCAGTATTTT
TRBD2,NA,17,TRBJ2-3,TRBV10-1,CASASGLAGGSTDTQYF,TGCGCCAGCGCCTCGGGACTAGCGGGAGGAAGCACAGATACGCAGTATTTT
TRBD1,NA,17,TRBJ2-6,TRBV10-3,CAISEDRAGSGANVLTF,TGTGCCATCAGTGAGGACAGGGCGGGCTCTGGGGCCAACGTCCTGACTTTC
TRBD2,NA,16,TRBJ2-2,TRBV7-8,CASSLDPHGGGGELFF,TGTGCCAGCAGCTTAGATCCACACGGCGGGGGCGGGGAGCTGTTTTTT
NA,NA,17,TRBJ2-1,TRBV6-9,CASSYPPRSERDNEQFF,TGTGCCAGCAGTTATCCCCCCCGATCAGAAAGGGACAATGAGCAGTTCTTC
NA,NA,15,TRBJ1-2,TRBV5-8,CASSLWNSGSYGYTF,TGTGCCAGCAGCTTGTGGAATTCCGGTAGTTATGGCTACACCTTC
NA,NA,14,TRBJ1-3,TRBV11-3,CASTARDSGNTIYF,TGTGCCAGCACCGCCCGGGACTCTGGAAACACCATATATTTT
TRBD1,few,15,TRBJ2-7,TRBV5-1,CASSVTGTGSGEQYF,TGCGCCAGCAGCGTAACCGGGACAGGGAGTGGCGAGCAGTACTTC
TRBD1,NA,16,TRBJ2-7,TRBV4-1,CASSQGWDRGYVEQYF,TGCGCCAGCAGCCAAGGTTGGGACAGGGGGTATGTCGAGCAGTACTTC
NA,NA,15,TRBJ2-7,TRBV5-6,CASSFEQGLGGEQYF,TGTGCCAGCAGCTTTGAACAGGGCCTCGGTGGAGAGCAGTACTTC
NA,NA,15,TRBJ1-5,TRBV2,CASSEGGVANQPQHF,TGTGCCAGCAGTGAAGGGGGGGTGGCAAATCAGCCCCAGCATTTT
TRBD1,NA,13,TRBJ2-7,TRBV5-1,CASSLDDRGQQYF,TGCGCCAGCAGCTTGGATGACAGGGGGCAGCAGTACTTC
NA,once,15,TRBJ1-2,TRBV7-2,CASSQGSLANYGYTF,TGTGCCAGCAGCCAAGGGTCTTTAGCTAACTATGGCTACACCTTC
NA,NA,15,TRBJ2-7,TRBV11-2,CASSLDGGGTGEQYF,TGTGCCAGCAGCTTAGACGGCGGAGGGACGGGCGAGCAGTACTTC
NA,NA,16,TRBJ2-5,TRBV4-2,CASSLRGDTQEETQYF,TGTGCCAGCAGCCTTCGAGGGGACACCCAGGAGGAGACCCAGTACTTC
NA,NA,13,TRBJ1-1,TRBV7-6,CASSRGQNTEAFF,TGTGCCAGCAGCCGGGGACAGAACACTGAAGCTTTCTTT
NA,NA,14,TRBJ2-1,TRBV9,CASSVEGGYNEQFF,TGTGCCAGCAGCGTAGAAGGTGGGTACAATGAGCAGTTCTTC
TRBD1,NA,17,TRBJ2-3,TRBV19,CASSIFATGANTDTQYF,TGTGCCAGTAGTATTTTCGCGACAGGGGCGAACACAGATACGCAGTATTTT
TRBD2,NA,15,TRBJ2-2,TRBV5-5,CASSPTSGRSGELFF,TGTGCCAGCAGCCCGACTAGCGGGAGGTCCGGGGAGCTGTTTTTT
NA,NA,13,TRBJ2-7,TRBV10-3,CAIKGEGTYEQYF,TGTGCCATCAAGGGGGAGGGAACCTACGAGCAGTACTTC
TRBD2,NA,16,TRBJ2-3,TRBV7-8,CASSPRRAGGTDTQYF,TGTGCCAGCAGCCCGCGTCGGGCGGGGGGCACAGATACGCAGTATTTT
NA,NA,14,TRBJ1-2,TRBV5-1,CASSPSAANYGYTF,TGCGCCAGCAGCCCGAGTGCAGCTAACTATGGCTACACCTTC
TRBD2,once,15,TRBJ2-2,TRBV19,CASRGLAGDTGELFF,TGTGCCAGTAGGGGACTAGCGGGAGACACCGGGGAGCTGTTTTTT
NA,NA,16,TRBJ1-3,TRBV9,CASSVAGGTTGNTIYF,TGTGCCAGCAGCGTAGCGGGAGGGACGACTGGAAACACCATATATTTT
NA,NA,14,TRBJ2-3,TRBV5-4,CASSLGGLLDTQYF,TGTGCCAGCAGCTTGGGGGGATTATTAGATACGCAGTATTTT
TRBD2,NA,15,TRBJ2-3,TRBV2,CASSAGLAGGDTQYF,TGTGCCAGCAGTGCAGGGCTAGCGGGAGGTGATACGCAGTATTTT
TRBD2,NA,14,TRBJ2-5,TRBV28,CASSLWGGKETQYF,TGTGCCAGCAGTTTATGGGGGGGGAAAGAGACCCAGTACTTC
TRBD2,NA,15,TRBJ2-3,TRBV7-3,CASSLAAGSTDTQYF,TGTGCCAGCAGCTTGGCAGCGGGGAGCACAGATACGCAGTATTTT
NA,NA,13,TRBJ2-3,TRBV29-1,CSVLTDSTDTQYF,TGCAGCGTCCTGACAGATAGCACAGATACGCAGTATTTT
TRBD1,NA,14,TRBJ1-5,TRBV5-6,CASSTGQGDQPQHF,TGTGCCAGCAGCACGGGACAGGGAGATCAGCCCCAGCATTTT
NA,few,13,TRBJ2-7,TRBV6-5,CASSRQYSYEQYF,TGTGCCAGCAGCCGACAGTACTCCTACGAGCAGTACTTC
NA,NA,15,TRBJ2-1,TRBV7-2,CASSLAAGPYNEQFF,TGTGCCAGCAGCTTAGCGGCAGGACCTTACAATGAGCAGTTCTTC
NA,NA,13,TRBJ2-7,TRBV7-8,CASSLTRSYEQYF,TGTGCCAGCAGCCTGACACGAAGCTACGAGCAGTACTTC
NA,NA,15,TRBJ2-7,TRBV19,CASSILDREGHEQYF,TGTGCCAGTAGTATCCTCGACAGGGAGGGACACGAGCAGTACTTC
TRBD2,NA,17,TRBJ2-1,TRBV28,CASSSTKGLALYNEQFF,TGTGCCAGCAGTTCCACAAAGGGACTAGCGCTTTACAATGAGCAGTTCTTC
NA,NA,13,TRBJ2-7,TRBV6-5,CASRTGLFYEQYF,TGTGCCAGCAGGACAGGTCTTTTCTACGAGCAGTACTTC
NA,NA,12,TRBJ2-1,TRBV2,CASLLVYNEQFF,TGTGCCAGCCTCCTAGTCTACAATGAGCAGTTCTTC
NA,NA,12,TRBJ2-3,TRBV5-1,CASSLRTDTQYF,TGCGCCAGCAGCTTACGTACAGATACGCAGTATTTT
NA,NA,13,TRBJ2-1,TRBV30,CAWSRDSDNEQFF,TGTGCCTGGAGTCGGGACTCAGACAATGAGCAGTTCTTC
NA,NA,14,TRBJ2-7,TRBV6-1,CASRGLLSSPEQYF,TGTGCCAGCCGGGGACTCCTAAGCTCCCCCGAGCAGTACTTC
NA,NA,15,TRBJ2-2,TRBV10-3,CAISEGQANTGELFF,TGTGCCATCAGTGAAGGGCAGGCCAACACCGGGGAGCTGTTTTTT
TRBD2,NA,18,TRBJ2-2,TRBV5-4,CASSLFGGGAGGTGELFF,TGTGCCAGCAGCTTGTTTGGCGGGGGGGCCGGGGGCACCGGGGAGCTGTTTTTT
NA,few,13,TRBJ1-5,TRBV10-3,CAIKRDSNQPQHF,TGTGCCATCAAAAGGGATAGCAATCAGCCCCAGCATTTT
TRBD2,NA,17,TRBJ2-1,TRBV9,CASSVVPSGGGGGEQFF,TGTGCCAGCAGCGTAGTCCCCAGCGGGGGGGGAGGGGGTGAGCAGTTCTTC
NA,NA,17,TRBJ1-6,TRBV5-6,CASSLGGQGLMNSPLHF,TGTGCCAGCAGCTTGGGGGGGCAGGGGTTAATGAATTCACCCCTCCACTTT